This entry lists 18 T cell receptor beta chains sequenced from one sample in a study of tissue T cells after allogeneic stem cell transplantation. Time point meaning: mouse harvest day 14 after allogeneic transplant. Tail vein injection delivered 10^7 T-cell-depleted bone marrow cells and 10^6 splenic CD5+ T cells. TCRdb's copy holds only in-frame clones and misses some; the assay was immunoSEQ multiplex PCR. The sample has 4,000 or so clones; 45% to 50% are singletons. Sample: gut tissue. The receptors were sampled from a female BALB/c mouse given C57BL/6 T cells with graft-versus-host disease after an allogeneic hematopoietic cell transplant.

This clone was counted between two and nine times. Mouse gene names and germline throughout. From the germline J gene comes the end of the CDR3, since the read stops 1 residue before it. V usage is TRBV26 and J usage is TRBJ1-3; possibly TRBD1 for D (5 bases). Deletions cut 4 bases from V and 0 bases from J, with 7 bases between. The germline V gene encodes CDR1 KGHPV and CDR2 FQNQEV (reference sequence). This CDR3 has 14 amino acids. The CDR3 protein is CASSRQTSGNTLYF. The sequenced part of the CDR3 DNA is TGTGCCAGCAGTCGACAGACTTCTGGAAATACGCTCTAT.

Turning to this clone: Gene names are the mouse ones. Read data end 1 residue before the CDR3 end; the end is taken from the germline J gene. The chain uses TRBV15 and TRBJ1-3; 11 nucleotides align to TRBD1. Germline V gives CDR1 SGHND, CDR2 FRSKSL. The CDR3 has 15 residues. V lost 3 bases, J lost 4 bases, and 2 bases stayed unmatched. The part of the CDR3 DNA that was read is TGTGCCAGCAGTTTTGGACAGGGGGCCGGAAATACGCTCTAT. It is translated as CASSFGQGAGNTLY. The CDR3 reads in full as CASSFGQGAGNTLYF.

This clone has only a few counts. The gene symbols are mouse symbols. The read terminates 1 residue before the CDR3 end, so the remaining end is supplied by the germline J gene. This chain uses TRBV15 with TRBJ1-1, with D unresolved. CDR3 length: 13 residues. V was trimmed by 3 bases and J by 1 base, leaving 6 bases between them. Germline V gives CDR1 SGHND, CDR2 FRSKSL. CDR3 sequence: CASSFEGNTEVFF. Partial CDR3 DNA: TGTGCCAGCAGTTTTGAGGGAAACACAGAAGTCTTC.

This clone came up a few times. The genes and germline here are from mouse. With the read ending 1 residue before the CDR3 end, the germline J gene is used to fill in that end. The gene calls are TRBV20 and TRBJ2-3; TRBD2 is a possible D gene (6 bases). The germline V gene encodes CDR1 GFQATS and CDR2 STVNSAI. The CDR3 is 14 amino acids. Trimming took off 1 base at V and 0 bases at J, with 8 bases between the two ends. CDR3 bases read: TGTGGTGCTAGGGCTCTGGGGAGTGCAGAAACGCTGTAT. It is translated as CGARALGSAETLY. The CDR3 reads in full as CGARALGSAETLYF.

Turning to this clone: These gene names are mouse names. The part of the CDR3 DNA that was read is TGTGCAAGCAGCTTAGGACAGACAAACTCCGACTACACC. Its protein product is CASSLGQTNSDYT. The CDR3 reads in full as CASSLGQTNSDYTF. The chain couples TRBV16 to TRBJ1-2, with a weak D call TRBD1 (5 bases). With the read ending 1 residue before the CDR3 end, the germline J gene is used to fill in that end. The CDR3 length is 14 residues. The germline gives CDR1 SGHSA, CDR2 FRNQAP. Trimming took 1 base from V and 0 from J, leaving 6 bases between them.

This clone showed up just a few times. Genes and germline are mouse. The read halts 1 residue ahead of the CDR3 end, with the missing end drawn from the germline J gene. The gene calls are TRBV13-2 and TRBJ2-5; no reliable D call. The germline V gene has CDR1 NNHNN and CDR2 SYGAGS (reference sequence). The CDR3 spans 13 residues. V lost 0 bases to trimming and J lost 3 bases, with 5 bases between them. Partial CDR3 DNA: TGTGCCAGCGGTGATGCTTTGCAAGACACCCAGTAC. As protein: CASGDALQDTQY. The whole CDR3 sequence reads CASGDALQDTQYF.

In the case of this clone: The gene names here belong to mouse. The CDR3 end lies 1 residue beyond the end of the read and is filled in from the germline J gene. The J gene is TRBJ2-5, the V gene TRBV1; D is possibly TRBD1 (6 bases). Trimming stripped 0 bases from V and 4 bases from J, with 8 bases between. The germline V gene has CDR1 NSQYPW and CDR2 LRSPGD (reference sequence). CDR3 length: 14 amino acids. The CDR3 loop is CTCSAEQGKDTQYF. The DNA read from the CDR3 is TGCACCTGCAGTGCAGAACAGGGAAAAGACACCCAGTAC.

Comments on this clone: Gene names and germline refer to mouse. Sequencing ends 1 residue short of the CDR3 end; the germline J gene provides the rest. The V gene is TRBV16, the J gene TRBJ1-1, with unresolved D. The CDR3 has 13 amino acids. V lost 0 bases to trimming and J lost 0 bases, with 2 bases between them. The germline CDR1 and CDR2 sequences are SGHSA and FRNQAP. The CDR3 protein is CASSLEANTEVFF. Incomplete CDR3 DNA: TGTGCAAGCAGCTTAGAGGCAAACACAGAAGTCTTC.

This clone is categorized as large (0.1 to 1%). Each gene name is a mouse one. Read coverage stops 1 residue before the CDR3 terminus; the germline J gene supplies the remainder. The chain joins TRBV5 to TRBJ2-7; 10 bases fit TRBD2. Germline trimming cut 2 bases from V and 0 bases from J; bases unmatched to any gene: 7. The CDR3 contains 17 residues. Germline-derived CDR1 and CDR2 are LGHNA and YNLKQL (reference sequence). CDR3 DNA (partial): TGTGCCAGCAGCCAAAATAACTGGGGGGGTAGCTCCTATGAACAGTAC. As protein: CASSQNNWGGSSYEQY. The CDR3, in full, reads CASSQNNWGGSSYEQYF.

By share, this clone counts as medium-sized. Mouse gene names apply. The CDR3 end lies 1 residue beyond the end of the read and is filled in from the germline J gene. V usage is TRBV31 and J usage is TRBJ2-4, with 10 bases lining up with TRBD1. Germline loops: CDR1 GKSSPN, CDR2 SITVG. The CDR3 contains 16 residues. V lost 3 bases to trimming and J lost 0 bases; unmatched junction nucleotides: 6. This CDR3 reads CAWSAGTGASQNTLYF. The sequenced CDR3 bases are TGTGCCTGGAGCGCCGGGACAGGGGCTAGTCAAAACACCTTGTAC.

This clone was seen more than once but under ten times. The germline and genes are mouse ones. Coverage ceases 1 residue before the CDR3 finishes, and the germline J gene fills in the end. V and J are TRBV16 and TRBJ2-1, with 10 positions matching TRBD2. The CDR3 is made up of 14 amino acids. CDR1 is SGHSA and CDR2 is FRNQAP in the germline V gene. Germline trimming cut 7 bases from V and 5 bases from J; bases unmatched to any gene: 5. CDR3 bases read: TGTGCAAGCACCCTGGGGGGGCGCGATGCTGAGCAGTTC. Translation: CASTLGGRDAEQF. The whole CDR3 protein reads CASTLGGRDAEQFF.

This clone rates as large. Gene labels here are mouse ones. Coverage ceases 1 residue before the CDR3 finishes, and the germline J gene fills in the end. This sequence joins TRBV13-3 and TRBJ2-3; no reliable D call. Trimming removed 5 bases at V and 1 base at J, with 8 bases between. CDR1 is NNHDY and CDR2 is SYVADS in the germline V gene. This CDR3 is built from 13 residues. Partial CDR3 DNA: TGTGCCAGCAGGGGGTCTGGTGCAGAAACGCTGTAT. This sequence encodes CASRGSGAETLY. The whole CDR3 protein reads CASRGSGAETLYF.

Details on this clone: Each gene name is a mouse one. CDR3 region: CASSPSQGAGDTQYF. CDR3 DNA, as far as it was read: TGTGCTAGCAGTCCCTCACAGGGGGCTGGAGACACCCAGTAC. The chain employs TRBV29 and TRBJ2-5, with 9 nucleotides matching TRBD1. With the read ending 1 residue before the CDR3 end, the germline J gene is used to fill in that end. The CDR3 runs 15 residues. Trimming at V came to 5 bases and at J to 5 bases, leaving 8 bases not matched to a gene. Per germline, CDR1 MSHET and CDR2 SYDVDS.

Details on this clone: The germline and genes are mouse ones. The observed sequence ends 1 residue before the CDR3 terminus, with the missing tail filled in from the germline J gene. The rearrangement uses TRBV26 and TRBJ2-4; possibly TRBD1 or TRBD2 for D (5 bases each). Germline V gives CDR1 KGHPV, CDR2 FQNQEV (reference sequence). The CDR3 sequence is 14 residues long. V lost 2 bases and J 0 bases, leaving 6 bases between the germline ends. This chain's CDR3 is CASSLGASQNTLYF. The CDR3 bases that were read are TGTGCCAGCAGTCTGGGGGCTAGTCAAAACACCTTGTAC.

Only a few counts were recorded for this clone. Gene names and germline match the mouse. The read finishes 1 residue shy of the CDR3 end, and the germline J gene is used to complete it. The rearrangement uses TRBV16 and TRBJ2-7; D gene ambiguous. V shed 4 bases and J shed 2 bases, with 3 bases lying between them. The germline V gene has CDR1 SGHSA and CDR2 FRNQAP. CDR3 length: 11 amino acids. CDR3 sequence reads: CASSSTYEQYF. The part of the CDR3 DNA that was read is TGTGCAAGCAGCTCAACCTATGAACAGTAC.

This clone is large by share. Germline and genes: mouse. The read comes to an end 1 residue before the CDR3 does, leaving the germline J gene to fill in the end. The chain is built from TRBV26 and TRBJ2-1; D gene ambiguous. Trimming removed 0 bases from V and 6 bases from J, with 6 bases in between. The germline V gene encodes CDR1 KGHPV and CDR2 FQNQEV (reference sequence). The CDR3 has 13 residues. The CDR3 spells CASSLSYPAEQFF. Incomplete CDR3 DNA: TGTGCCAGCAGTCTGTCATACCCTGCTGAGCAGTTC.

Details on this clone: Gene names follow the mouse nomenclature. The CDR3 spells CASSEGQEQYF. Incomplete CDR3 DNA: TGTGCCAGCAGTGAGGGACAGGAACAGTAC. This chain connects TRBV13-1 to TRBJ2-7, with TRBD1 matching over 7 bases. The read stops 1 residue short of the end of the CDR3; the missing end is completed from the germline J gene. V lost 2 bases to trimming and J lost 7 bases; unmatched junction nucleotides: 0. This CDR3 contains 11 residues. CDR1 and CDR2 (germline): NSHNY, SYGAGN.

About this clone itself: Gene names and germline match the mouse. The CDR3 end falls 1 residue outside the read, so it is completed with the germline J gene. The chain uses TRBV31 and TRBJ2-4; 8 bases fit TRBD2. Germline V gene data show CDR1 as GKSSPN and CDR2 as SITVG. The CDR3 runs to 15 residues. V lost 0 bases, J lost 2 bases, and 4 bases stayed unmatched. The CDR3 here is CAWSLAGGYQNTLYF. The CDR3 bases that were read are TGTGCCTGGAGTCTAGCTGGGGGGTATCAAAACACCTTGTAC. Supplemented by reference TRBV31 and TRBJ2-4, the full variable domain reads AQTIHQWPVAEIKAVGSPLSLGCTIKGKSSPNLYWYWQATGGTLQQLFYSITVGQVESVVQLNLSASRPKDDQFILSTEKLLLSHSGFYLCAWSLAGGYQNTLYFGAGTRLSVL.